Sequencing of this TCR beta chain was carried out in a study of Graves' ophthalmopathy and Graves' hyperthyroidism. Researchers turned away patients with other autoimmune diseases, uncontrolled infections, pregnancy or lactation. About this clonotype itself: Its matching antigen is unknown.

The germline CDR1 and CDR2 sequences are DFQATT and SNEGSKA (reference sequence). The CDR3 spans 14 residues. Trimming removed 3 bases from V and 5 bases from J; junction bases left unmatched: 10. Findings of the study overall: Most expanded clonotypes from thyroid (those above 0.001 frequency) were also found in blood.

RNA transcripts yielded amplified TCR beta CDR3 regions. The first round was an RT-PCR with HTBI primers, and the second round was a multiplex PCR. MiXCR, applied by TCRdb to the multiplex PCR reads, yields one record per CDR3 protein. Of 200,000 to 250,000 distinct CDR3 sequences listed, roughly a fifth are singletons. V gene TRBV20-1 combines with J gene TRBJ2-7, with TRBD2 matching over 7 bases. The sample was peripheral blood. This TCR was sampled from a woman in her fifties or sixties with Graves' ophthalmopathy. CDR3 amino acids: CSARAGLGADEQYF. The CDR3 nucleotides read TGCAGTGCTAGGGCCGGACTAGGGGCTGACGAGCAGTACTTC.